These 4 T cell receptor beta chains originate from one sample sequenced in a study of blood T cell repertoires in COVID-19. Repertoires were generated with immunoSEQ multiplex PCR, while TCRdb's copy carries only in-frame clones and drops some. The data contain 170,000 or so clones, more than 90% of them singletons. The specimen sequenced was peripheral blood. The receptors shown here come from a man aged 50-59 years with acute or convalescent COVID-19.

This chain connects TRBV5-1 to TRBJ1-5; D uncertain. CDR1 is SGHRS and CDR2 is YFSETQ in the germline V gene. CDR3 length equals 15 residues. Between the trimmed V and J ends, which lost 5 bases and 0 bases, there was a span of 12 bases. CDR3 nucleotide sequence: TGCGCCAGCAGAGAGCAACCTTTTAGCAATCAGCCCCAGCATTTT. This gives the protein CASREQPFSNQPQHF.

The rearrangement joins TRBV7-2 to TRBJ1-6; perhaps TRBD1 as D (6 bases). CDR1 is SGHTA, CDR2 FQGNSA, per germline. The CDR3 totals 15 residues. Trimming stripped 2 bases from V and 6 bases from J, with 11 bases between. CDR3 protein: CASSLQGQVNSPLHF. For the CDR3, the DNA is TGTGCCAGCAGCTTACAGGGGCAGGTTAATTCACCCCTCCACTTT.

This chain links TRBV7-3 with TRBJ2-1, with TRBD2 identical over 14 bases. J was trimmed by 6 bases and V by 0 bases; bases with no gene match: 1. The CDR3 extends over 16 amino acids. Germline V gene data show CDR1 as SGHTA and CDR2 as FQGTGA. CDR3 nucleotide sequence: TGTGCCAGCAGCTTAACAGGACTAGCGGGAGGCAATGAGCAGTTCTTC. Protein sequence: CASSLTGLAGGNEQFF.

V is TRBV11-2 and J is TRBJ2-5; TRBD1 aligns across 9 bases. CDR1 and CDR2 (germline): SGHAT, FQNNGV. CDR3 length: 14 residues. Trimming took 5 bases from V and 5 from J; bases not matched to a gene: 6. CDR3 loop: CASSITGGLETQYF. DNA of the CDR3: TGTGCCAGCAGCATCACAGGGGGCTTGGAGACCCAGTACTTC. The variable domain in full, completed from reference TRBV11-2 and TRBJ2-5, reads EAGVAQSPRYKIIEKRQSVAFWCNPISGHATLYWYQQILGQGPKLLIQFQNNGVVDDSQLPKDRFSAERLKGVDSTLKIQPAKLEDSAVYLCASSITGGLETQYFGPGTRLLVL.